This TCR beta chain is from a study of cytomegalovirus exposure and HLA in healthy donors. Study-level results: In a later analysis, compared with equally common non-associated chains, HLA-associated beta chains were more expanded. It emerged from a later analysis that several of the most significant clusters appeared to be linked to common viral pathogens. In an earlier analysis, productive rearrangement rates for most beta V segments clustered near 90% or 30%.

PCR amplification relied on 60 Vbeta primers (plus 13 Jbeta primers). Only in-frame clones appear in the TCRdb table, and some are missing; sequencing was by immunoSEQ multiplex PCR. In total, the table holds approximately 80,000 clones. J gave up 2 bases and V 4 bases, and 8 bases lay outside the gene matches. This CDR3 is 16 amino acids long. CDR1 SGHDN and CDR2 FVKESK come from the germline V gene. Comment on this clone: The antigen is undetermined.

Sequences were obtained from PBMCs. The receptor was derived from a man between 18 and 29 years old in good health and CMV-seropositive. The chain employs TRBV14 and TRBJ2-7; 10 bases map to TRBD1. Here the CDR3 reads CASSPGGTGVPYEQYF. The CDR3 coding sequence is TGTGCCAGCAGCCCTGGCGGGACAGGGGTTCCCTACGAGCAGTACTTC.